The following is a TCR beta chain sequence with its context. Its antigen is still unknown. Repertoires were generated with immunoSEQ multiplex PCR, while TCRdb's copy carries only in-frame clones and drops some. The sample records 35,000 to 45,000 clones, more than 85% being singletons. These data originate in a study of OX40 agonist ivuxolimab in advanced cancers. The overall study: Dosing consisted of intravenous ivuxolimab at 0.01 to 10 mg/kg every 2 weeks. Study observations and caveats: Low clonal expansion, among the lowest seen, marked partial responders at 0.1-3.0 mg/kg.

This CDR3 comprises 14 residues. The trim removed 0 bases at V and 11 bases at J, leaving 8 bases unmatched. The germline gives CDR1 SGDLS, CDR2 YYNGEE. The source material was CD4+ or CD8+ T cells sorted from blood, sampled in a trial of the OX40 agonist ivuxolimab. The J gene is TRBJ1-3, the V gene TRBV9, with TRBD1 identical over 7 bases. The clonotype comes from an adult with an advanced solid tumor such as melanoma, head and neck, liver or kidney cancer. The CDR3 loop is CASSVGDSRRPIYF. The CDR3 DNA sequence: TGTGCCAGCAGCGTAGGGGACAGCCGGCGCCCCATATATTTT.